What follows are 14 T cell receptor beta chains derived from one specimen sequenced in a study of blood T cell repertoires in COVID-19. Method: immunoSEQ multiplex PCR; TCRdb's copy keeps in-frame clones and lacks some. Of 120,000 or so clones listed, roughly 88% are singletons. The sample comprised peripheral blood. The receptors stem from a man in his forties or fifties with acute or convalescent COVID-19.

The chain links TRBV5-5 to TRBJ2-3; TRBD2 aligns across 9 bases. Germline V gene data show CDR1 as SGHKS and CDR2 as YYEKEE (reference sequence). The CDR3 is made up of 16 amino acids. Trimming at V came to 0 bases and at J to 2 bases, leaving 4 bases not matched to a gene. Here the CDR3 reads CASSLELAGTTDTQYF. The CDR3 DNA reads TGTGCCAGCAGCTTGGAGCTAGCGGGAACCACAGATACGCAGTATTTT.

The CDR3 sequence: CASSLGTTFNPEQYF. The CDR3 DNA follows: TGTGCCAGCAGCTTGGGAACGACTTTTAATCCCGAGCAGTACTTC. This chain connects TRBV5-6 to TRBJ2-7; D is unclear. This CDR3 spans 15 amino acids. Germline V gene data show CDR1 as SGHDT and CDR2 as YYEEEE. Trimming shortened V by 0 bases and J by 6 bases, and 16 bases separated the two germline ends.

The V call is TRBV25-1, the J call TRBJ2-5; 8 nucleotides line up with TRBD2. CDR3 length: 14 residues. The ends lost 5 bases at V and 5 bases at J; junction bases unmatched: 7. Germline V gene sequence: CDR1 MGHDK, CDR2 SYGVNS. The CDR3 loop is CASSRSGGGETQYF. The CDR3 bases are TGTGCCAGCAGTCGGAGCGGGGGTGGGGAGACCCAGTACTTC.

The chain combines TRBV29-1 with TRBJ2-7; TRBD2 aligns across 10 bases. Germline CDR1 is SQVTM and CDR2 is ANQGSEA. This CDR3 is built from 14 residues. Germline trimming cut 5 bases from V and 4 bases from J; bases unmatched to any gene: 8. In nucleotides, the CDR3 is TGCAGCGTTTTAGGGACTAGCGAGAGTTACGAGCAGTACTTC. Its translation: CSVLGTSESYEQYF.

This clone was seen more than once but under ten times. Here the CDR3 reads CASSYPLPAFF. In DNA form, the CDR3 reads TGTGCCAGCAGTTATCCACTCCCAGCTTTCTTT. This chain uses TRBV6-9 with TRBJ1-1; D uncertain. Trimming removed 2 bases from V and 10 bases from J, with 8 bases in between. This CDR3 contains 11 residues. Germline V lookup: CDR1 MNHGY, CDR2 SVAAGI.

The chain is built from TRBV5-6 and TRBJ1-5, with 7 bases matching TRBD1. The CDR3 has 15 residues. CDR1 is SGHDT, CDR2 YYEEEE, per germline. Germline trimming cut 2 bases from V and 6 bases from J; bases unmatched to any gene: 8. In DNA, the CDR3 is TGTGCCAGCAGCTTAGGACAGGTAAAAGGTCAGCCCCAGCATTTT. This sequence encodes CASSLGQVKGQPQHF.

This clone was seen a handful of times. V is TRBV29-1 and J is TRBJ2-3, with TRBD2 as a possible D gene (5 bases). Looked up from germline, CDR1 is SQVTM and CDR2 is ANQGSEA. The CDR3 is 14 residues long. Trimming removed 6 bases from V and 0 bases from J, with 13 bases in between. CDR3 DNA sequence: TGCAGCGTCGCGGGTCTTCAGAGCACAGATACGCAGTATTTT. Its translation is CSVAGLQSTDTQYF.

This sequence joins TRBV12-3 or TRBV12-4 and TRBJ2-7; D not certain. This CDR3 region has 13 residues. V was clipped by 2 bases and J by 4 bases, with 9 bases between them. CDR3 DNA: TGTGCCAGCAGTTTAAGAACAGCTTACGAGCAGTACTTC. It specifies CASSLRTAYEQYF.

The J gene is TRBJ1-6, the V gene TRBV6-5; maybe TRBD1 (5 bases). V was cut by 5 bases and J by 15 bases, with 17 bases left in between. The CDR3 totals 13 residues. Germline CDR1 reads MNHEY; CDR2 reads SVGAGI. The CDR3 DNA reads TGTGCCAGCAGTCGCGGGGGGTACGGGGACCTCCACTTT. Protein sequence: CASSRGGYGDLHF.

The chain carries TRBV18 and TRBJ1-2, with a weak D call TRBD1 (5 bases). V lost 3 bases and J 4 bases, leaving 15 bases between the germline ends. The germline V gene encodes CDR1 KGHSH and CDR2 LQKENI. The CDR3 covers 15 residues. The CDR3 sequence: CASSPSDNPFYGYTF. CDR3 nucleotides: TGTGCCAGCTCACCGTCGGACAACCCTTTCTATGGCTACACCTTC. Combining the CDR3 with reference TRBV18 and TRBJ1-2 gives the whole variable domain NAGVMQNPRHLVRRRGQEARLRCSPMKGHSHVYWYRQLPEEGLKFMVYLQKENIIDESGMPKERFSAEFPKEGPSILRIQQVVRGDSAAYFCASSPSDNPFYGYTFGSGTRLTVV.

This chain uses TRBV27 with TRBJ2-7; D is perhaps TRBD2 (7 bases). Looked up from germline, CDR1 is MNHEY and CDR2 is SMNVEV (reference sequence). CDR3 length equals 14 residues. Trimming left V 2 bases short and J 4 bases short, with 12 bases between. The CDR3 here is CASSLREGEYEQYF. For the CDR3, the DNA is TGTGCCAGCAGTTTAAGGGAGGGGGAATACGAGCAGTACTTC.

The V and J genes are TRBV3-1 (or the pseudogene TRBV3-2) and TRBJ2-1; 10 positions agree with TRBD2. CDR1 is LGHDT and CDR2 is YNNKEL in the germline V gene (reference sequence). CDR3 length: 18 amino acids. The junction had 15 bases not matched to a gene; V was cut back by 4 bases and J by 6 bases. CDR3 coding DNA: TGTGCCAGCAGCCCGTATCCCGGGACTAGCGATAAGGGCAATGAGCAGTTCTTC. Translated: CASSPYPGTSDKGNEQFF.

The gene calls are TRBV7-9 and TRBJ1-6; D call uncertain. This CDR3 is 13 amino acids long. The V end lost 3 bases, the J end lost 11 bases, and 11 bases lay between the germline ends. Germline CDR1 reads SEHNR; CDR2 reads FQNEAQ (reference sequence). CDR3 in amino acids: CASSFGEYTPLHF. The CDR3 DNA reads as TGTGCCAGCAGCTTCGGGGAGTATACACCCCTCCACTTT.

The rearrangement links TRBV29-1 to TRBJ1-2; the match to TRBD1 covers 9 bases. There are 12 residues in the CDR3. V gave up 8 bases and J gave up 9 bases; unmatched junction bases: 10. From germline, CDR1 is SQVTM and CDR2 ANQGSEA. The DNA for the CDR3 is TGCAGCCCTACTCCAGACAGGGGGAGCTACACCTTC. Its translation: CSPTPDRGSYTF. Complete variable domain (other parts from reference TRBV29-1 and TRBJ1-2): SAVISQKPSRDICQRGTSLTIQCQVDSQVTMMFWYRQQPGQSLTLIATANQGSEATYESGFVIDKFPISRPNLTFSTLTVSNMSPEDSSIYLCSPTPDRGSYTFGSGTRLTVV.